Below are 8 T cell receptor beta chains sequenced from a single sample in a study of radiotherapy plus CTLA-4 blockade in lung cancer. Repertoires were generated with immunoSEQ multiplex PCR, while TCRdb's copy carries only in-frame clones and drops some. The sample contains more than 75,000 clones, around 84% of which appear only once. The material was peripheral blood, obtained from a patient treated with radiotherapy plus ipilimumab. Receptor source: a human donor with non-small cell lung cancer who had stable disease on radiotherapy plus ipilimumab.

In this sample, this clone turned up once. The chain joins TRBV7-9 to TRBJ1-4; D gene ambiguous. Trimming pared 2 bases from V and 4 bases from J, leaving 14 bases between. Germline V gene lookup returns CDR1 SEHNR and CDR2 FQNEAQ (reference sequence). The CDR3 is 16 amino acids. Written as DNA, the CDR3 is TGTGCCAGCAGCTTATCCCTGTCACTAAATAATGAAAAACTGTTTTTT. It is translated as CASSLSLSLNNEKLFF.

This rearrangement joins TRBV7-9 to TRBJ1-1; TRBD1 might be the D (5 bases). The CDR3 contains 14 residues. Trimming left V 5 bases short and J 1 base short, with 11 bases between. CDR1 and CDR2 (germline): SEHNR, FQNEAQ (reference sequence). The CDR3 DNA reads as TGTGCCAGCAGCCTGGACACAACGAACACTGAAGCTTTCTTT. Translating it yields CASSLDTTNTEAFF.

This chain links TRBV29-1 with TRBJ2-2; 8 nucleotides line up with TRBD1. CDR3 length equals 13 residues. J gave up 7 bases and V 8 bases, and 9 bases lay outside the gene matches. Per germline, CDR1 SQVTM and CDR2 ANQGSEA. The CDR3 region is CSSRQGWGGELFF. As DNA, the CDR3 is TGCAGCTCCCGACAGGGGTGGGGCGGGGAGCTGTTTTTT.

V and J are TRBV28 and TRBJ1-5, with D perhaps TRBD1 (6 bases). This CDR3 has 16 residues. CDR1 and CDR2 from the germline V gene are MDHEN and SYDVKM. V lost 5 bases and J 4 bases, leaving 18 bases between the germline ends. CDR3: CASSPRGHGLNQPQHF. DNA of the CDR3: TGTGCCAGCAGTCCAAGGGGACACGGGCTGAATCAGCCCCAGCATTTT. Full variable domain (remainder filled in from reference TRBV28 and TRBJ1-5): DVKVTQSSRYLVKRTGEKVFLECVQDMDHENMFWYRQDPGLGLRLIYFSYDVKMKEKGDIPEGYSVSREKKERFSLILESASTNQTSMYLCASSPRGHGLNQPQHFGDGTRLSIL.

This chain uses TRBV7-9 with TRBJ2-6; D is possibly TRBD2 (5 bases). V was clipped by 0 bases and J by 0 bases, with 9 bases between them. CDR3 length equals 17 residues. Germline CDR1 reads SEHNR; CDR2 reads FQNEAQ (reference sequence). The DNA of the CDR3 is TGTGCCAGCAGCTTAGCTCTCGGACTCTCTGGGGCCAACGTCCTGACTTTC. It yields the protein CASSLALGLSGANVLTF.

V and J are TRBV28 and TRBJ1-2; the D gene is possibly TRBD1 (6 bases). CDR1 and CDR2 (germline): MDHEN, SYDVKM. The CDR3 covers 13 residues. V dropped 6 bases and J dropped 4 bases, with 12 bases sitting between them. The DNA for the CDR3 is TGTGCCAGCAGCCTACAGGGAGCCTATGGCTACACCTTC. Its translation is CASSLQGAYGYTF.

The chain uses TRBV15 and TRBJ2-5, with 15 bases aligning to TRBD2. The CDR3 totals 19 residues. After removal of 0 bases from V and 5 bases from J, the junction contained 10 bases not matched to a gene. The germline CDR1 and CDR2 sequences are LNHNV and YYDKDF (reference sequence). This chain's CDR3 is CATSREAGLAGGLGETQYF. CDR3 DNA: TGTGCCACCAGCAGAGAGGCGGGACTAGCGGGGGGCCTCGGGGAGACCCAGTACTTC.

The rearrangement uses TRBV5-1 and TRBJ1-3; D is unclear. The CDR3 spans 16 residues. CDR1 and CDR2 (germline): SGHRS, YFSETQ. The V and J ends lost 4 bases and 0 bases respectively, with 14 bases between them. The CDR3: CASSRQPGSSGNTIYF. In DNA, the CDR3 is TGCGCCAGCAGCCGTCAACCGGGGAGCTCTGGAAACACCATATATTTT.